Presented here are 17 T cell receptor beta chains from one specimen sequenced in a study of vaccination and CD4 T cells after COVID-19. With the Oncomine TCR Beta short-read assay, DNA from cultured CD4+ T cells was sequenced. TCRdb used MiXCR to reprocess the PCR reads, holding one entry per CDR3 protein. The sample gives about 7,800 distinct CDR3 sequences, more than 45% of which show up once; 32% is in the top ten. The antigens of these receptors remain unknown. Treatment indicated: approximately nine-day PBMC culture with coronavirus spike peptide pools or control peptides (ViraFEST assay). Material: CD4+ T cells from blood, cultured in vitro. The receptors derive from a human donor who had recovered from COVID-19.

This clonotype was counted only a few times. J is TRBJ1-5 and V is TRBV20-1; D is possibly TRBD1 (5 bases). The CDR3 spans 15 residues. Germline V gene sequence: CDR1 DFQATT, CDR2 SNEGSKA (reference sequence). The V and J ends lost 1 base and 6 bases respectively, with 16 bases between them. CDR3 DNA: TGCAGTGCTAGAGTTTCTTTAGGGGCTGGTCAGCCCCAGCATTTT. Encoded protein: CSARVSLGAGQPQHF.

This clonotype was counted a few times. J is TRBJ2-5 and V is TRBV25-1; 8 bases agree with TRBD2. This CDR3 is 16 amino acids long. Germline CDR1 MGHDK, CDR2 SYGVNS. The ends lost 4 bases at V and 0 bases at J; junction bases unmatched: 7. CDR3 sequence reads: CASSGGLAGNQETQYF. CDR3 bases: TGTGCCAGCAGTGGGGGTTTAGCGGGGAACCAAGAGACCCAGTACTTC.

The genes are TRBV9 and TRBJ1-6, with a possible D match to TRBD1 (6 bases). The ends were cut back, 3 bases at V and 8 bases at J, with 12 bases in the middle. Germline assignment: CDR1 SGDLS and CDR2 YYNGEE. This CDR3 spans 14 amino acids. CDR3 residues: CASSAGGEDSPLHF. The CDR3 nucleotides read TGTGCCAGCAGCGCGGGGGGCGAGGATTCACCCCTCCACTTT. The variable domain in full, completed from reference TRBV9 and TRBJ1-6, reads DSGVTQTPKHLITATGQRVTLRCSPRSGDLSVYWYQQSLDQGLQFLIQYYNGEERAKGNILERFSAQQFPDLHSELNLSSLELGDSALYFCASSAGGEDSPLHFGNGTRLTVT.

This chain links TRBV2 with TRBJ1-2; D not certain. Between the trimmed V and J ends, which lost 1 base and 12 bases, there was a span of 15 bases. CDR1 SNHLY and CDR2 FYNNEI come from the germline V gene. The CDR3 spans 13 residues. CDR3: CASSEVGYRGNTF. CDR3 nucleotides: TGTGCCAGCAGTGAAGTCGGCTATAGAGGGAACACCTTC.

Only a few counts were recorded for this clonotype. CDR3 DNA: TGTGCCTGGAGTGAGGGGGTAGCCCCGGTCAATGAGCAGTTCTTC. It specifies CAWSEGVAPVNEQFF. The chain carries TRBV30 and TRBJ2-1, with TRBD1 as a possible D gene (6 bases). Germline CDR1 GTSNPN, CDR2 SVGIG (reference sequence). CDR3 size: 15 residues. Between the trimmed V and J ends, which lost 1 base and 6 bases, there was a span of 16 bases.

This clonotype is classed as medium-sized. CDR3 protein: CASNNGREQFF. CDR3 coding DNA: TGTGCCAGCAATAACGGGAGGGAGCAGTTCTTC. The rearrangement joins TRBV6-2 or TRBV6-3 to TRBJ2-1, with TRBD2 identical over 7 bases. Trimming at V came to 7 bases and at J to 10 bases, leaving 4 bases not matched to a gene. The germline CDR1 and CDR2 sequences are MNHEY and SVGEGT. The CDR3 runs to 11 residues.

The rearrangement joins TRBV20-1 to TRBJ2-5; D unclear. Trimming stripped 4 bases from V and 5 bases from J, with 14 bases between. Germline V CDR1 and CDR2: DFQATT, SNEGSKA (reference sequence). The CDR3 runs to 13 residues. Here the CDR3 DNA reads TGCAGTGCTACCCGATGGGCCCGTGAGACCCAGTACTTC. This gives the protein CSATRWARETQYF.

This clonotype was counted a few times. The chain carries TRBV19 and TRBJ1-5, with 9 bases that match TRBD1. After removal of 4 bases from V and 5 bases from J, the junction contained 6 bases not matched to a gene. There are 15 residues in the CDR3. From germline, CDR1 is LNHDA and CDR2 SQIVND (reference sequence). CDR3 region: CASSTTGTGYQPQHF. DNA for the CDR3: TGTGCCAGTAGTACCACCGGGACAGGGTATCAGCCCCAGCATTTT.

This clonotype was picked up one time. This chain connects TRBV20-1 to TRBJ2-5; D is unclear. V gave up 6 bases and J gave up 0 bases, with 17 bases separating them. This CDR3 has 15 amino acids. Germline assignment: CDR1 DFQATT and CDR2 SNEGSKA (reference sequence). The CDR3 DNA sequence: TGCAGTGCCTTAAAAATTGGCGGAAACCAAGAGACCCAGTACTTC. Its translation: CSALKIGGNQETQYF.

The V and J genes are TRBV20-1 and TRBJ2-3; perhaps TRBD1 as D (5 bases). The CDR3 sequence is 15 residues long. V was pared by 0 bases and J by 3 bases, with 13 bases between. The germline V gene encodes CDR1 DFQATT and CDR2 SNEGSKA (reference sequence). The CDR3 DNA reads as TGCAGTGCTAGAGATCCCCAGGGTTATACAGATACGCAGTATTTT. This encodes CSARDPQGYTDTQYF.

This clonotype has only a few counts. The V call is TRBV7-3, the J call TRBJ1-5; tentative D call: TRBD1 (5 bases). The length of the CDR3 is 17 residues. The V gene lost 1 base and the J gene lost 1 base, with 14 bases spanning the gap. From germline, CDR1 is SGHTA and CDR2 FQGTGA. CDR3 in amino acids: CASSLIHEGKSNQPQHF. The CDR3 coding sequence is TGTGCCAGCAGCTTAATTCATGAGGGGAAGAGCAATCAGCCCCAGCATTTT.

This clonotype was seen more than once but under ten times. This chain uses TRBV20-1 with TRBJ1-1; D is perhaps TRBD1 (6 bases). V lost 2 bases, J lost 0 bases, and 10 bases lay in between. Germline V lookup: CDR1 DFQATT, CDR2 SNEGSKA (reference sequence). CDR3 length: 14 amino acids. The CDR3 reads CSARKTGVNTEAFF. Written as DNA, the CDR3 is TGCAGTGCTAGAAAGACAGGAGTGAACACTGAAGCTTTCTTT.

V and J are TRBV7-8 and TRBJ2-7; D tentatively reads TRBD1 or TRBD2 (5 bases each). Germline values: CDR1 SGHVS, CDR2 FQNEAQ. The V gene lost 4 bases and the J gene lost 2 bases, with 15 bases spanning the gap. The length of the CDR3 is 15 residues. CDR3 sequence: CASSSPGRRTYEQYF. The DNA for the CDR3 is TGTGCCAGCAGCTCACCGGGACGGCGGACCTACGAGCAGTACTTC. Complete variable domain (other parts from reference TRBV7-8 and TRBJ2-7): GAGVSQSPRYKVAKRGQDVALRCDPISGHVSLFWYQQALGQGPEFLTYFQNEAQLDKSGLPSDRFFAERPEGSVSTLKIQRTQQEDSAVYLCASSSPGRRTYEQYFGPGTRLTVT.

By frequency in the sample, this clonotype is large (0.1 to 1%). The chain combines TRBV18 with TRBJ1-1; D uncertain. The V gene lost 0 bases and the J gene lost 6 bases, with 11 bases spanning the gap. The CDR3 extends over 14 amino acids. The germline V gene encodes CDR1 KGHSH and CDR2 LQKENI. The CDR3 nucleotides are TGTGCCAGCTCACCACCCGTTATGAGCCCTGAAGCTTTCTTT. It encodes CASSPPVMSPEAFF.

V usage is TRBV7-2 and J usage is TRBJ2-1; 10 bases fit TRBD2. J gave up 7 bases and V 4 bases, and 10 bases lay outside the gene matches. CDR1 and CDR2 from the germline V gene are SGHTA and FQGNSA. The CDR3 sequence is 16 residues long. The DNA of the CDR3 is TGTGCCAGCAGCTGGTCTAGCGGGAGCGGGGCAAATGAGCAGTTCTTC. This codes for CASSWSSGSGANEQFF.

In nucleotides, the CDR3 is TGTGCCAGCAGTAAAGACGAAAGAGGGACTAGACACAATGAGCAGTTCTTC. Translation: CASSKDERGTRHNEQFF. The chain uses TRBV2 and TRBJ2-1; 8 positions match TRBD2. This CDR3 region has 17 residues. The germline CDR1 and CDR2 sequences are SNHLY and FYNNEI. After removal of 5 bases from V and 5 bases from J, the junction contained 14 bases not matched to a gene. Using reference TRBV2 and TRBJ2-1 for the parts outside the CDR3, the full variable domain is EPEVTQTPSHQVTQMGQEVILRCVPISNHLYFYWYRQILGQKVEFLVSFYNNEISEKSEIFDDQFSVERPDGSNFTLKIRSTKLEDSAMYFCASSKDERGTRHNEQFFGPGTRLTVL.

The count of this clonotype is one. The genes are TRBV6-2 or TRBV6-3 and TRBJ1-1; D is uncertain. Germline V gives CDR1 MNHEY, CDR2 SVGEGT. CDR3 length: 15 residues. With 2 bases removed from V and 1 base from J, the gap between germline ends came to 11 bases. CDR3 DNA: TGTGCCAGCAGTTACGACCGTCCGGCGAACACTGAAGCTTTCTTT. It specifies CASSYDRPANTEAFF.